The rows below give T cell receptor beta chains drawn from one sample of a study of blood T cell repertoires in COVID-19. The data were produced by immunoSEQ multiplex PCR, yet TCRdb's version contains in-frame clones alone and is incomplete. Here the sample spans around 260,000 clones, roughly 88% being singletons. The sample was peripheral blood. These receptors originate from a woman aged 70 to 79 with COVID-19, enrolled during active disease. The CDR3 runs from the conserved cysteine through the conserved F or W. The D gene is left open where the match is weak. Only some rows state a clone size, as once, few, many or a class for expanded clones.

J,V,D,size,CDR3,DNA
TRBJ2-7,TRBV5-4,TRBD2,once,CASSLTSGRGYEQYF,TGTGCCAGCAGCTTGACTAGCGGGAGAGGCTACGAGCAGTACTTC
TRBJ2-3,TRBV18,TRBD2,once,CASSPLAGADTQYF,TGTGCCAGCTCACCGCTAGCGGGAGCAGATACGCAGTATTTT
TRBJ1-2,TRBV27,TRBD1,-,CASSPDREGYGYTF,TGTGCCAGCAGTCCGGACAGGGAGGGCTATGGCTACACCTTC
TRBJ1-3,TRBV25-1,TRBD1,-,CASSSPGQPSGNTIYF,TGTGCCAGCAGTTCCCCGGGACAGCCCTCTGGAAACACCATATATTTT
TRBJ1-2,TRBV3-1/TRBV3-2,TRBD1,-,CASSRGTAYNYGYTF,TGTGCCAGCAGCCGAGGGACAGCGTATAACTATGGCTACACCTTC
TRBJ2-3,TRBV19,TRBD1,-,CASNTGQGVSDTQYF,TGTGCCAGCAATACCGGACAGGGGGTTTCAGATACGCAGTATTTT
TRBJ2-2,TRBV24-1,TRBD1,-,CATSVPRGGLSGELFF,TGTGCCACCAGTGTCCCCAGAGGGGGCCTCTCCGGGGAGCTGTTTTTT
TRBJ2-7,TRBV9,-,many,CASSAGSEGYEQYF,TGTGCCAGCAGCGCCGGGTCGGAGGGCTACGAGCAGTACTTC
TRBJ2-3,TRBV29-1,-,-,CSVDLRGADTQYF,TGCAGCGTTGATCTCCGCGGAGCAGATACGCAGTATTTT
TRBJ1-2,TRBV5-4,TRBD1,-,CASSLRQGIGYTF,TGTGCCAGCAGCTTGAGACAGGGGATTGGCTACACCTTC
TRBJ1-1,TRBV5-3,-,-,CARSPLGGRNTEAFF,TGTGCCAGAAGCCCCTTAGGGGGACGGAACACTGAAGCTTTCTTT
TRBJ2-1,TRBV3-1/TRBV3-2,-,-,CASSPPSGWGSYNEQFF,TGTGCCAGCAGCCCACCCTCGGGATGGGGCTCCTACAATGAGCAGTTCTTC
TRBJ2-5,TRBV29-1,-,-,CSVEPRPGTQYF,TGCAGCGTTGAGCCCAGACCAGGGACCCAGTACTTC
TRBJ2-1,TRBV2,TRBD2,-,CASSIAGGSSYNEQFF,TGTGCCAGCAGCATAGCGGGAGGCAGCTCCTACAATGAGCAGTTCTTC
TRBJ2-7,TRBV19,TRBD2,-,CASSIKAGSYEQYF,TGTGCCAGTAGTATAAAAGCGGGAAGCTACGAGCAGTACTTC
TRBJ2-4,TRBV9,TRBD2,-,CASSAQLGLAGDNIQYF,TGTGCCAGCAGCGCTCAACTAGGACTAGCGGGAGATAACATTCAGTACTTC
TRBJ2-1,TRBV2,TRBD2,-,CASSVRSGRYNEQFF,TGTGCCAGCAGTGTAAGAAGCGGGAGGTACAATGAGCAGTTCTTC
TRBJ2-5,TRBV6-2/TRBV6-3,-,-,CASSYLSSHRETQYF,TGTGCCAGCAGTTACCTATCCTCCCACAGAGAGACCCAGTACTTC
TRBJ1-2,TRBV2,TRBD1,-,CASTQTGGDGYTF,TGTGCCAGCACCCAGACAGGGGGAGATGGCTACACCTTC
TRBJ2-7,TRBV19,-,-,CASWGDFAF,TGTGCCAGTTGGGGGGATTTCGCCTTC
TRBJ2-7,TRBV5-5,TRBD2,-,CASRPGLAVPVGNEQYF,TGTGCCAGCAGGCCGGGACTAGCGGTTCCGGTTGGCAACGAGCAGTACTTC
TRBJ1-5,TRBV6-5,TRBD1,-,CASTQGAFNQPQHF,TGTGCCTCCACGCAGGGGGCCTTTAATCAGCCCCAGCATTTT